This entry lists 21 T cell receptor beta chains sequenced from one sample in a study of blood T cell repertoires in COVID-19. This table comes from immunoSEQ multiplex PCR, and its TCRdb copy is limited to in-frame clones, with some not included. Among hundreds of thousands of clones listed, 80% to 90% were seen once. Sequencing used peripheral blood. The receptors were sampled from a woman younger than 45 with active or convalescent COVID-19.

V is TRBV5-1 and J is TRBJ2-2; unclear D gene. Germline loops: CDR1 SGHRS, CDR2 YFSETQ. Trimming took off 4 bases at V and 4 bases at J, with 8 bases between the two ends. The CDR3 consists of 13 residues. The CDR3 protein is CASSPPVTGELFF. CDR3 DNA sequence: TGCGCCAGCAGCCCGCCGGTCACCGGGGAGCTGTTTTTT.

This chain connects TRBV30 to TRBJ2-5; 9 bases match TRBD1. V shed 5 bases, J shed 6 bases, and the junction held 10 bases outside the gene matches. CDR3 length: 14 residues. Germline V gene data show CDR1 as GTSNPN and CDR2 as SVGIG (reference sequence). The DNA for the CDR3 is TGTGCCTGGTACGGACAGGGGTACGGTCAGACCCAGTACTTC. As protein: CAWYGQGYGQTQYF. Full variable domain (rest looked up from reference TRBV30 and TRBJ2-5): SQTIHQWPATLVQPVGSPLSLECTVEGTSNPNLYWYRQAAGRGLQLLFYSVGIGQISSEVPQNLSASRPQDRQFILSSKKLLLSDSGFYLCAWYGQGYGQTQYFGPGTRLLVL.

The genes are TRBV3-1 (or the pseudogene TRBV3-2) and TRBJ2-7; a weak D match, TRBD2 (7 bases). CDR1 LGHDT and CDR2 YNNKEL come from the germline V gene (reference sequence). This CDR3 region has 18 residues. V was pared by 3 bases and J by 2 bases, with 23 bases between. CDR3 region: CASSHSPGWGGKTYEQYF. In DNA form, the CDR3 reads TGTGCCAGCAGCCACTCACCTGGGTGGGGGGGCAAGACCTACGAGCAGTACTTC.

This chain joins TRBV27 and TRBJ2-3; 11 bases map to TRBD2. CDR3 length: 16 amino acids. Trimming removed 4 bases from V and 2 bases from J; junction bases left unmatched: 5. CDR1 MNHEY and CDR2 SMNVEV come from the germline V gene (reference sequence). DNA of the CDR3: TGTGCCAGCAGTTCCGGGACTAGCGGAGACACAGATACGCAGTATTTT. Protein sequence: CASSSGTSGDTDTQYF.

V and J are TRBV28 and TRBJ1-5, with 9 bases matching TRBD1. The CDR3 spans 19 residues. V shed 1 base, J shed 2 bases, and the junction held 12 bases outside the gene matches. Germline V gene sequence: CDR1 MDHEN, CDR2 SYDVKM. CDR3 residues: CASSLSGTGNLEGNQPQHF. The DNA of the CDR3 is TGTGCCAGCAGTTTATCCGGGACAGGGAATTTAGAGGGCAATCAGCCCCAGCATTTT.

The chain employs TRBV25-1 and TRBJ2-2; D is undetermined. Germline loops: CDR1 MGHDK, CDR2 SYGVNS. V lost 4 bases, J lost 4 bases, and 7 bases lay in between. The CDR3 is 13 amino acids. The DNA of the CDR3 is TGTGCCAGCAGTGGGAACAGCACCGGGGAGCTGTTTTTT. It translates to CASSGNSTGELFF.

The chain joins TRBV5-1 to TRBJ2-3; a possible D gene is TRBD1 (6 bases). This CDR3 has 15 amino acids. Germline CDR1 reads SGHRS; CDR2 reads YFSETQ. V was shortened by 4 bases and J by 0 bases, with 12 bases between the two germline ends. CDR3 amino acids: CASSDGQISTDTQYF. The DNA for the CDR3 is TGCGCCAGCAGCGACGGACAGATTAGCACAGATACGCAGTATTTT.

This clone was found once. The rearrangement uses TRBV2 and TRBJ1-1; 8 bases align to TRBD1. The trim removed 5 bases at V and 4 bases at J, leaving 3 bases unmatched. From germline, CDR1 is SNHLY and CDR2 FYNNEI. The CDR3 is 13 amino acids. DNA for the CDR3: TGTGCCAGCAGTTCAGGGGGCGGCACTGAAGCTTTCTTT. Translation gives CASSSGGGTEAFF. The whole variable domain, filled in from reference TRBV2 and TRBJ1-1, reads EPEVTQTPSHQVTQMGQEVILRCVPISNHLYFYWYRQILGQKVEFLVSFYNNEISEKSEIFDDQFSVERPDGSNFTLKIRSTKLEDSAMYFCASSSGGGTEAFFGQGTRLTVV.

This sequence joins TRBV11-2 and TRBJ2-3, with TRBD2 matching over 10 bases. The CDR3 sequence is 19 residues long. Germline CDR1 SGHAT, CDR2 FQNNGV. Unmatched junction bases numbered 11, after V lost 0 bases and J lost 2 bases. The CDR3 loop reads CASSLDSGLLAGVTDTQYF. In DNA form, the CDR3 reads TGTGCCAGCAGCTTAGATTCTGGCCTCCTAGCGGGAGTCACAGATACGCAGTATTTT.

The CDR3 region has the DNA TGTGCCAGCAGTCCTGCGACAGGGGTCGGCTACACCTTC. This gives the protein CASSPATGVGYTF. The V gene is TRBV6-5, the J gene TRBJ1-2; 8 nucleotides line up with TRBD1. Germline CDR1 reads MNHEY; CDR2 reads SVGAGI. The CDR3 extends over 13 amino acids. With V trimmed by 5 bases and J by 8 bases, 7 bases remained unmatched.

V usage is TRBV6-5 and J usage is TRBJ1-6, with 7 bases fitting TRBD1. Per the germline V gene, CDR1 is MNHEY and CDR2 is SVGAGI. The trim removed 2 bases at V and 5 bases at J, leaving 3 bases unmatched. This CDR3 is built from 15 residues. The chain's CDR3 is CASSYGTVNNSPLHF. CDR3 DNA: TGTGCCAGCAGTTACGGGACAGTAAATAATTCACCCCTCCACTTT.

The chain links TRBV6-1 to TRBJ1-5; TRBD1 matches 9 bases. V trimming: 4 bases; J trimming: 1 base; junction bases outside the gene matches: 11. This CDR3 has 18 residues. Germline loops: CDR1 MNHNS, CDR2 SASEGT. DNA for the CDR3: TGTGCCAGCAGTGGGGGACAGGGAGTGATATTCAGCAATCAGCCCCAGCATTTT. It yields the protein CASSGGQGVIFSNQPQHF.

This clone was found once. The chain uses TRBV2 and TRBJ1-5, with a possible D match to TRBD1 (5 bases). V was clipped by 4 bases and J by 5 bases, with 9 bases between them. CDR1 SNHLY and CDR2 FYNNEI come from the germline V gene. The CDR3 covers 13 residues. CDR3 bases: TGTGCCAGCAGTGTAGACAGAGATCAGCCCCAGCATTTT. It specifies CASSVDRDQPQHF.

The chain couples TRBV16 to TRBJ2-7, with 10 bases aligning to TRBD1. Germline loops: CDR1 KGHSY, CDR2 FQNENV. J lost 2 bases, V lost 4 bases, and 5 bases had no gene match. CDR3 length equals 15 residues. The CDR3 region has the DNA TGTGCCAGCAGCCCGGGACAGGGGTCGACCTACGAGCAGTACTTC. Protein: CASSPGQGSTYEQYF. Based on the CDR3 plus reference TRBV16 and TRBJ2-7, the full variable domain is GEEVAQTPKHLVRGEGQKAKLYCAPIKGHSYVFWYQQVLKNEFKFLISFQNENVFDETGMPKERFSAKCLPNSPCSLEIQATKLEDSAVYFCASSPGQGSTYEQYFGPGTRLTVT.

Remarks on this clone: Other DNA variants within this sample encode the same CDR3. This chain uses TRBV2 with TRBJ1-5; possibly TRBD1 for D (5 bases). Per the germline V gene, CDR1 is SNHLY and CDR2 is FYNNEI. The ends were cut back, 2 bases at V and 2 bases at J, with 7 bases in the middle. CDR3 length: 14 residues. CDR3 bases: TGTGCCAGCAGTGAAACAGGTCGCAATCAGCCCCAGCATTTT. It yields the protein CASSETGRNQPQHF.

This clone was recorded once. V is TRBV4-2 and J is TRBJ2-7; 10 bases match TRBD1. Germline loops: CDR1 LGHNA, CDR2 YNFKEQ. Trimming took 1 base from V and 6 from J; bases not matched to a gene: 9. This CDR3 contains 16 residues. The DNA of the CDR3 is TGTGCCAGCAGCCAAGCCCAGGGGACAGGGGTGGGCGAGCAGTACTTC. Translated: CASSQAQGTGVGEQYF.

J is TRBJ2-3 and V is TRBV9; TRBD1 matches at 7 bases. Germline lookup yields CDR1 SGDLS and CDR2 YYNGEE. Germline trimming cut 4 bases from V and 0 bases from J; bases unmatched to any gene: 5. There are 15 residues in the CDR3. Here the CDR3 DNA reads TGTGCCAGCAGCCCGTGGACAGGAAGCACAGATACGCAGTATTTT. Its translation is CASSPWTGSTDTQYF.

V and J are TRBV27 and TRBJ1-6, with 8 positions matching TRBD1. This CDR3 has 14 amino acids. With V trimmed by 4 bases and J by 8 bases, 4 bases remained unmatched. CDR1 is MNHEY and CDR2 is SMNVEV in the germline V gene (reference sequence). Here the CDR3 reads CASSWQDRDSPLHF. CDR3 sequence (DNA): TGTGCCAGCAGTTGGCAGGACAGGGATTCACCCCTCCACTTT.

The chain is built from TRBV12-3 or TRBV12-4 and TRBJ2-7; D remains unclear. This CDR3 spans 13 amino acids. V dropped 4 bases and J dropped 3 bases, with 10 bases sitting between them. The CDR3 DNA follows: TGTGCCAGCAGTTCACAACCCTTCTACGAGCAGTACTTC. This gives the protein CASSSQPFYEQYF.

The CDR3 is CASSKSPRDTQHF. In DNA, the CDR3 is TGTGCCAGCAGCAAGTCCCCCCGGGACACGCAGCATTTT. The chain is built from TRBV5-8 and TRBJ1-5; D may be TRBD1 (6 bases). V was pared by 4 bases and J by 13 bases, with 18 bases between. CDR3 length equals 13 residues. Germline CDR1 is SGHTS and CDR2 is YDEGEE. Drawing the rest from reference TRBV5-8 and TRBJ1-5, the complete variable domain is EAGVTQSPTHLIKTRGQQATLRCSPISGHTSVYWYQQALGLGLQFLLWYDEGEERNRGNFPPRFSGRQFPNYSSELNVNALELEDSALYLCASSKSPRDTQHFGDGTRLSIL.

The chain uses TRBV6-1 and TRBJ2-7; TRBD2 agrees at 9 bases. The junction had 8 bases not matched to a gene; V was cut back by 2 bases and J by 3 bases. This CDR3 has 16 residues. Germline CDR1 reads MNHNS; CDR2 reads SASEGT. The CDR3 DNA is TGTGCCAGCAGTGAACCAGCACTAGCGGGCAACTACGAGCAGTACTTC. Its protein is CASSEPALAGNYEQYF.